Shown below are 2 T cell receptor beta chains from a single sample sequenced in a study of blood T cell repertoires in COVID-19. The table came from immunoSEQ multiplex PCR; TCRdb's copy has only in-frame clones and leaves some out. The table has 210,000 or so clones, approximately 90% seen once. The sample was peripheral blood. These receptors came from a man aged 30 to 45 with COVID-19, enrolled during active disease.

V and J are TRBV28 and TRBJ2-3; 10 bases fit TRBD2. Per germline, CDR1 MDHEN and CDR2 SYDVKM. The CDR3 totals 15 residues. The trim removed 7 bases at V and 8 bases at J, leaving 12 bases unmatched. The CDR3 DNA sequence: TGTGCCAGCAAGGGTCTAGCGGGGGACCTGCGTACGCAGTATTTT. It codes for CASKGLAGDLRTQYF.

J is TRBJ2-7 and V is TRBV10-3, with 8 bases aligning to TRBD1. The V and J ends lost 10 bases and 3 bases, in that order; junction bases with no gene match: 14. This CDR3 comprises 15 residues. Germline CDR1 and CDR2: ENHRY and SYGVKD. CDR3 residues: CATLPAGQAIYEQYF. DNA for the CDR3: TGTGCCACACTGCCGGCGGGACAGGCAATCTACGAGCAGTACTTC.